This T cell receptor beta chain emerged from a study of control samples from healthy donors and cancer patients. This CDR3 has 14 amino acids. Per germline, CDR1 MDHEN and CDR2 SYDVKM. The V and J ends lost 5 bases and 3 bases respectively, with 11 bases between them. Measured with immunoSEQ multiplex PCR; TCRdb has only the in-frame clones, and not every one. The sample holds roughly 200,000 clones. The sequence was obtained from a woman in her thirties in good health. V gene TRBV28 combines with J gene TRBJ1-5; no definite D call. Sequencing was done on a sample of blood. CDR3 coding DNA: TGTGCCAGCAGTGGTGACGGCCTCAATCAGCCCCAGCATTTT. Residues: CASSGDGLNQPQHF.